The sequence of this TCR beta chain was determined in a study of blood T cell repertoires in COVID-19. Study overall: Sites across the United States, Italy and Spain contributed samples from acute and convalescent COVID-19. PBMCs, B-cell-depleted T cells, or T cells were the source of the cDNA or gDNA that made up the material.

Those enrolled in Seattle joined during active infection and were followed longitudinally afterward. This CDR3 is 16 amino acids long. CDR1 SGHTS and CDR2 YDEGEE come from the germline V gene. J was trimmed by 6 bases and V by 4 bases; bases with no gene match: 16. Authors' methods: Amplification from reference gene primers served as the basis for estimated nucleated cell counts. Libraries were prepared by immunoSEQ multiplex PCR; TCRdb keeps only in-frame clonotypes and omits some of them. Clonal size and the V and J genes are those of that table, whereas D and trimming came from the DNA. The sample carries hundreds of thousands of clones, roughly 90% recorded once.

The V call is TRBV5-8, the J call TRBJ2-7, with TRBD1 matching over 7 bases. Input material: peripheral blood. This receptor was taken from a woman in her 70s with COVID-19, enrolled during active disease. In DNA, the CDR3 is TGTGCCAGCAGCAGACAGGGACCCACGATCCGCACCGAGCAGTACTTC. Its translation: CASSRQGPTIRTEQYF.